This T cell receptor (beta chain) was obtained from a study of blood T cell repertoires in COVID-19. At the level of the study: Samples taken during acute and convalescent COVID-19 were collected in the United States, Italy and Spain. T cells, B-cell-depleted T cells, or PBMCs provided the cDNA or gDNA that served as material.

Germline CDR1 and CDR2: SNHLY and FYNNEI. This CDR3 has 15 residues. With 9 bases removed from V and 0 bases from J, the gap between germline ends came to 17 bases. In the original workflow: From reference gene primer amplification, estimates of nucleated cell counts were derived. Profiling relied on immunoSEQ multiplex PCR, and the TCRdb table lists in-frame clones only, not all of them. V, J and clone size are taken as reported in that table, and D and trimming were inferred from the DNA itself. The sample yields 100,000 to 150,000 clones, 75% to 85% seen once. The rearrangement uses TRBV2 and TRBJ1-1; no firm D call. Specimen: peripheral blood. This sequence was found in a middle-aged man with active or convalescent COVID-19. The CDR3 loop reads CASTREEVVNTEAFF. CDR3 bases: TGTGCCAGTACACGGGAAGAAGTAGTGAACACTGAAGCTTTCTTT.